Below, 19 T cell receptor beta chains from the same sample are listed, as sequenced in a study of PD-1 blockade in mismatch repair-deficient tumors. Using immunoSEQ multiplex PCR, the repertoire was profiled, and TCRdb retains in-frame clones only, with some absent. The sample yields about 100,000 clones, about 79% seen once. The starting material was peripheral blood, obtained about 33 weeks after starting pembrolizumab. All receptors derive from an adult with mismatch repair-deficient cancer.

This chain links TRBV7-9 with TRBJ2-3, with D possibly matching TRBD1 (6 bases). There are 16 residues in the CDR3. Trimming shortened V by 5 bases and J by 5 bases, and 20 bases separated the two germline ends. Germline V gene lookup returns CDR1 SEHNR and CDR2 FQNEAQ (reference sequence). The CDR3 here is CASSPSNREWIDTQYF. The CDR3 coding sequence is TGTGCCAGCAGCCCCTCGAACAGGGAGTGGATAGATACGCAGTATTTT.

This clone was observed a single time. The chain recombines TRBV7-9 with TRBJ2-5; 9 bases fit TRBD1. In germline, CDR1 is SEHNR, CDR2 FQNEAQ (reference sequence). The CDR3 runs 14 residues. V was pared by 5 bases and J by 4 bases, with 5 bases of the junction left unmatched. CDR3: CASSTDRGGETQYF. The CDR3 region has the DNA TGTGCCAGCAGCACCGACAGGGGGGGAGAGACCCAGTACTTC.

This clone was recorded a few times. The rearrangement joins TRBV7-8 to TRBJ2-3; possible D gene TRBD1, 7 bases. This CDR3 spans 14 amino acids. Germline CDR1 reads SGHVS; CDR2 reads FQNEAQ. V gave up 3 bases and J gave up 8 bases, with 15 bases separating them. Here the CDR3 reads CASSFGQEGGTQYF. Here the CDR3 DNA reads TGTGCCAGCAGCTTCGGACAGGAGGGCGGTACGCAGTATTTT.

The chain couples TRBV11-3 to TRBJ2-7; TRBD2 might be the D (5 bases). V was pared by 2 bases and J by 4 bases, with 12 bases between. The CDR3 spans 14 residues. Germline V gene sequence: CDR1 SGHNT, CDR2 YENEEA. Written as DNA, the CDR3 is TGTGCCAGCAGCTTATGGTACTGCGGGTACGAGCAGTACTTC. It yields the protein CASSLWYCGYEQYF.

In DNA, the CDR3 is TGTGCCAGTACCGCATCGAGATTCTCTAACTATGGCTACACCTTC. Translated, it gives CASTASRFSNYGYTF. This chain joins TRBV19 and TRBJ1-2, with unresolved D. Germline V gene data show CDR1 as LNHDA and CDR2 as SQIVND (reference sequence). The CDR3 is made up of 15 amino acids. V lost 7 bases, J lost 0 bases, and 15 bases lay in between.

The chain combines TRBV16 with TRBJ1-5; tentatively, D is TRBD1 (5 bases). CDR3 length: 15 amino acids. With 1 base removed from V and 7 bases from J, the gap between germline ends came to 14 bases. The germline gives CDR1 KGHSY, CDR2 FQNENV. CDR3 DNA: TGTGCCAGCAGCCAATTTAGCCCGGGGACCCAGCCCCAGCATTTT. It specifies CASSQFSPGTQPQHF.

The chain is built from TRBV2 and TRBJ1-5; D is undetermined. Germline CDR1 is SNHLY and CDR2 is FYNNEI. V was shortened by 4 bases and J by 0 bases, with 7 bases between the two germline ends. This CDR3 region has 14 residues. CDR3 residues: CASSGPDSNQPQHF. DNA for the CDR3: TGTGCCAGCAGTGGGCCAGATAGCAATCAGCCCCAGCATTTT.

The chain joins TRBV6-1 to TRBJ2-1, with 11 bases lining up with TRBD2. Germline trimming cut 4 bases from V and 3 bases from J; bases unmatched to any gene: 5. Per germline, CDR1 MNHNS and CDR2 SASEGT. This CDR3 region has 16 residues. The CDR3 reads CASSVSGRGVYNEQFF. The CDR3 nucleotides are TGTGCCAGCAGTGTTAGCGGGAGGGGAGTCTACAATGAGCAGTTCTTC.

The chain links TRBV6-1 to TRBJ2-7, with 8 positions matching TRBD2. CDR1 is MNHNS and CDR2 is SASEGT in the germline V gene. There are 14 residues in the CDR3. After removal of 8 bases from V and 0 bases from J, the junction contained 6 bases not matched to a gene. The CDR3 DNA follows: TGTGCCAGCCGACTAGCGACGAGCTCCTACGAGCAGTACTTC. Amino acid sequence: CASRLATSSYEQYF.

The V and J genes are TRBV22-1 and TRBJ1-3. TRBV22-1 is recorded as a pseudogene. This CDR3 region has 17 residues. CDR3 sequence reads: CPGSARRSGDSGNTIYF. CDR3 nucleotides: TGTCCTGGGAGCGCACGACGCTCGGGGGACTCTGGAAACACCATATATTTT.

Note on this clone: This may arise from a read error, as a much more abundant clone is one base away. This chain links TRBV7-3 with TRBJ2-3; D is uncertain. Germline-derived CDR1 and CDR2 are SGHTA and FQGTGA. The V end lost 3 bases, the J end lost 2 bases, and 3 bases lay between the germline ends. The length of the CDR3 is 12 residues. The CDR3 DNA reads TGTGCCAGCAGCTTCCTCACAGATACGCAGTATTTT. Protein sequence: CASSFLTDTQYF.

This sequence joins TRBV5-6 and TRBJ2-1, with TRBD2 matching 12 bases. The length of the CDR3 is 14 residues. Per germline, CDR1 SGHDT and CDR2 YYEEEE. With V trimmed by 6 bases and J by 8 bases, 6 bases remained unmatched. CDR3 bases: TGTGCCAGCACTAGCGGGAGGGCCAACTATGAGCAGTTCTTC. This codes for CASTSGRANYEQFF.

The rearrangement links TRBV6-5 to TRBJ2-1; the match to TRBD2 covers 11 bases. This CDR3 spans 15 amino acids. Looked up from germline, CDR1 is MNHEY and CDR2 is SVGAGI. Trimming removed 4 bases from V and 3 bases from J; junction bases left unmatched: 2. The CDR3, as DNA: TGTGCCAGCAGTTGCGGGACTAGCGGCTACAATGAGCAGTTCTTC. Its protein product is CASSCGTSGYNEQFF.

The CDR3: CASSLAGRDPEAFF. The CDR3, as DNA: TGTGCCAGCAGCTTAGCTGGCAGGGACCCTGAAGCTTTCTTT. This chain uses TRBV7-9 with TRBJ1-1, with D maybe TRBD1 (5 bases). The CDR3 consists of 14 residues. V shed 0 bases and J shed 6 bases, with 11 bases lying between them. CDR1 is SEHNR, CDR2 FQNEAQ, per germline (reference sequence).

The chain employs TRBV7-6 and TRBJ1-5; 7 bases line up with TRBD1. From germline, CDR1 is SGHVS and CDR2 FNYEAQ. The length of the CDR3 is 15 residues. Germline trimming cut 1 base from V and 3 bases from J; bases unmatched to any gene: 3. CDR3 sequence (DNA): TGTGCCAGCAGCTTAGAAGGGGGCCTCAATCAGCCCCAGCATTTT. Translated: CASSLEGGLNQPQHF.

CDR3 residues: CATSRVAGSGNTIYF. The CDR3 coding sequence is TGTGCCACCAGCAGAGTCGCAGGGTCTGGAAACACCATATATTTT. The chain is built from TRBV15 and TRBJ1-3; tentative D call: TRBD1 (5 bases). CDR3 length equals 15 residues. V shed 1 base and J shed 1 base, with 8 bases lying between them. Germline-derived CDR1 and CDR2 are LNHNV and YYDKDF (reference sequence).

This chain uses TRBV7-8 with TRBJ2-3; D is unresolved. The length of the CDR3 is 13 residues. The germline V gene encodes CDR1 SGHVS and CDR2 FQNEAQ. V was trimmed by 1 base and J by 3 bases, leaving 5 bases between them. The DNA for the CDR3 is TGTGCCAGCAGCTTAGTAGGGACAGATACGCAGTATTTT. It yields the protein CASSLVGTDTQYF.

This sequence joins TRBV10-3 and TRBJ1-2; D perhaps matches TRBD1 (6 bases). The CDR3 loop spans 15 amino acids. CDR1 and CDR2 from the germline V gene are ENHRY and SYGVKD. Trimming removed 3 bases at V and 0 bases at J, with 11 bases between. CDR3 DNA: TGTGCCATCAGTGATAGGACAGCTGCTAACTATGGCTACACCTTC. It translates to CAISDRTAANYGYTF.

In its sample, this clone was seen a few times. The gene calls are TRBV28 and TRBJ2-3; a weak D match, TRBD2 (5 bases). V shed 2 bases and J shed 8 bases, with 17 bases lying between them. The CDR3 contains 15 residues. The germline CDR1 and CDR2 sequences are MDHEN and SYDVKM. The DNA for the CDR3 is TGTGCCAGCAGTTTAGCGGGTTCACAAAGTTCTACGCAGTATTTT. Amino acids: CASSLAGSQSSTQYF.